The 26 T cell receptor beta chains reported below all come from one sample, sequenced in a study of blood T cell repertoires in COVID-19. The protocol was immunoSEQ multiplex PCR, while the TCRdb copy is restricted to in-frame clones and leaves out a portion. The sample records more than 75,000 clones, approximately 81% being singletons. Sequencing input: peripheral blood. The source of these receptors is a woman aged 70-85 years with acute or convalescent COVID-19.

The chain uses TRBV9 and TRBJ2-6; D gene unclear. The CDR3 length is 14 residues. Per germline, CDR1 SGDLS and CDR2 YYNGEE. V was cut by 4 bases and J by 3 bases, with 8 bases left in between. In DNA, the CDR3 is TGTGCCAGCAGCACCCTAAGTGGGGCCAACGTCCTGACTTTC. Amino acid sequence: CASSTLSGANVLTF.

This clone was seen repeatedly, ten times or more. The sample has other DNA sequences that encode this CDR3 too. V usage is TRBV6-1 and J usage is TRBJ1-5, with D uncertain. The CDR3 loop spans 13 amino acids. Germline CDR1 and CDR2: MNHNS and SASEGT. Trimming removed 2 bases at V and 3 bases at J, with 5 bases between. CDR3 bases: TGTGCCAGCAGTGAACAGGTCAATCAGCCCCAGCATTTT. It specifies CASSEQVNQPQHF.

The rearrangement links TRBV4-3 to TRBJ1-4; 7 bases are a match to TRBD1. Germline V gene sequence: CDR1 LGHNA, CDR2 YSLEER. The CDR3 has 16 residues. The trim removed 0 bases at V and 4 bases at J, leaving 5 bases unmatched. The CDR3 region is CASSQDRGQYNEKLFF. In nucleotides, the CDR3 is TGCGCCAGCAGCCAAGATAGGGGACAGTATAATGAAAAACTGTTTTTT.

The rearrangement uses TRBV11-2 and TRBJ1-2, with unresolved D. The CDR3 sequence is 13 residues long. Trimming cost V 1 base and J 2 bases, with 5 bases left between them. The germline CDR1 and CDR2 sequences are SGHAT and FQNNGV. The CDR3 DNA reads as TGTGCCAGCAGCTTAGGGCAGAACTATGGCTACACCTTC. It codes for CASSLGQNYGYTF.

The chain couples TRBV28 to TRBJ1-3; D not resolved. Trimming stripped 5 bases from V and 4 bases from J, with 18 bases between. Germline-derived CDR1 and CDR2 are MDHEN and SYDVKM. This CDR3 contains 16 residues. Here the CDR3 DNA reads TGTGCCAGCAGTCAACAGTCGACAAGCGGGGGAAACACCATATATTTT. Its protein is CASSQQSTSGGNTIYF.

This chain joins TRBV12-3 or TRBV12-4 and TRBJ1-2; possible D gene TRBD1, 5 bases. Trimming removed 7 bases at V and 2 bases at J, with 11 bases between. This CDR3 has 13 residues. CDR3: CASTSDSNYGYTF. The CDR3 nucleotides read TGTGCCAGCACTTCCGACAGCAACTATGGCTACACCTTC.

CDR3 coding DNA: TGTGCCAGCAGCTTAGGGTCAGGGGGCCACGAGCAGTACGTC. Its protein product is CASSLGSGGHEQYV. V gene TRBV7-9 combines with J gene TRBJ2-7, with 8 nucleotides matching TRBD1. CDR1 and CDR2 from the germline V gene are SEHNR and FQNEAQ (reference sequence). The J segment lost 5 bases and the V segment lost 1 base, leaving 4 bases of the junction unmatched. This CDR3 spans 14 amino acids.

The chain has TRBV18 and TRBJ1-5; perhaps TRBD1 as D (5 bases). Looked up from germline, CDR1 is KGHSH and CDR2 is LQKENI. The V end lost 3 bases, the J end lost 4 bases, and 10 bases lay between the germline ends. The CDR3 has 14 amino acids. CDR3 sequence (DNA): TGTGCCAGCTCACCTCCGGGGGGGAATCAGCCCCAGCATTTT. It codes for CASSPPGGNQPQHF. Together with reference TRBV18 and TRBJ1-5, the CDR3 gives the full variable domain: NAGVMQNPRHLVRRRGQEARLRCSPMKGHSHVYWYRQLPEEGLKFMVYLQKENIIDESGMPKERFSAEFPKEGPSILRIQQVVRGDSAAYFCASSPPGGNQPQHFGDGTRLSIL.

A few counts support this clone. J is TRBJ2-3 and V is TRBV7-8; D gene uncertain. Germline CDR1 and CDR2: SGHVS and FQNEAQ. CDR3 length: 13 residues. Trimming removed 6 bases from V and 1 base from J, with 8 bases in between. CDR3 nucleotide sequence: TGTGCCAGCAGACCCCGGGGCACAGATACGCAGTATTTT. As protein: CASRPRGTDTQYF.

V usage is TRBV6-2 or TRBV6-3 and J usage is TRBJ1-2; D gene ambiguous. This CDR3 is 13 amino acids long. The V gene lost 4 bases and the J gene lost 2 bases, with 8 bases spanning the gap. Germline V CDR1 and CDR2: MNHEY, SVGEGT. The CDR3 coding sequence is TGTGCCAGCAGTTTAGCCTGGAACTATGGCTACACCTTC. As protein: CASSLAWNYGYTF.

The chain combines TRBV18 with TRBJ1-2; possibly TRBD1 for D (5 bases). V was cut by 3 bases and J by 3 bases, with 17 bases left in between. The germline V gene has CDR1 KGHSH and CDR2 LQKENI. This CDR3 spans 16 amino acids. The CDR3 nucleotides read TGTGCCAGCTCACCCCAGACACAGGCGGCACACTATGGCTACACCTTC. It codes for CASSPQTQAAHYGYTF.

The chain joins TRBV13 to TRBJ2-6; D not resolved. Germline values: CDR1 PRHDT, CDR2 FYEKMQ (reference sequence). Trimming cost V 3 bases and J 0 bases, with 3 bases left between them. CDR3 length: 14 amino acids. The CDR3: CASSFSSGANVLTF. DNA for the CDR3: TGTGCCAGCAGCTTCTCCTCTGGGGCCAACGTCCTGACTTTC. Complete variable domain (other parts from reference TRBV13 and TRBJ2-6): AAGVIQSPRHLIKEKRETATLKCYPIPRHDTVYWYQQGPGQDPQFLISFYEKMQSDKGSIPDRFSAQQFSDYHSELNMSSLELGDSALYFCASSFSSGANVLTFGAGSRLTVL.

V gene TRBV5-4 combines with J gene TRBJ1-2; D remains unclear. The length of the CDR3 is 15 residues. Germline CDR1 is SGHNT and CDR2 is YYREEE (reference sequence). V was pared by 0 bases and J by 1 base, with 10 bases between. Here the CDR3 reads CASSLETTVNYGYTF. The CDR3 DNA reads as TGTGCCAGCAGCTTGGAAACCACAGTTAACTATGGCTACACCTTC.

This chain joins TRBV19 and TRBJ2-1; no definite D call. Germline CDR1 reads LNHDA; CDR2 reads SQIVND (reference sequence). V was shortened by 4 bases and J by 10 bases, with 11 bases between the two germline ends. The CDR3 length is 12 residues. CDR3 region: CASSTAGSEQFF. The CDR3, as DNA: TGTGCCAGTAGTACGGCAGGTTCGGAGCAGTTCTTC.

The chain has TRBV11-3 and TRBJ1-2; the D is unclear. This CDR3 region has 14 residues. The germline V gene has CDR1 SGHNT and CDR2 YENEEA. V lost 0 bases to trimming and J lost 6 bases, with 11 bases between them. CDR3 sequence: CASSLEREQDGYTF. CDR3 coding DNA: TGTGCCAGCAGCTTAGAACGGGAACAAGATGGCTACACCTTC.

This chain links TRBV7-2 with TRBJ2-1, with D uncertain. With 1 base removed from V and 5 bases from J, the gap between germline ends came to 12 bases. Germline CDR1 and CDR2: SGHTA and FQGNSA. The CDR3 totals 15 residues. CDR3 in DNA: TGTGCCAGCAGCTTAGGGTTTCTACTGAACAATGAGCAGTTCTTC. This translates into CASSLGFLLNNEQFF.

The chain uses TRBV7-8 and TRBJ2-1; unclear D gene. CDR3 size: 14 residues. V lost 5 bases and J 7 bases, leaving 15 bases between the germline ends. Germline-derived CDR1 and CDR2 are SGHVS and FQNEAQ. The CDR3: CASSPSSANNEQFF. In nucleotides, the CDR3 is TGTGCCAGCAGCCCATCCTCCGCTAATAATGAGCAGTTCTTC.

In this sample, this clone turned up many times. The chain links TRBV4-1 to TRBJ1-4; D is unresolved. This CDR3 has 18 amino acids. With 2 bases removed from V and 0 bases from J, the gap between germline ends came to 16 bases. Germline V lookup: CDR1 MGHRA, CDR2 YSYEKL. The CDR3 DNA reads TGCGCCAGCAGCCAACTAGTTCCGGGGTCTACAACTAATGAAAAACTGTTTTTT. This gives the protein CASSQLVPGSTTNEKLFF.

The V call is TRBV25-1, the J call TRBJ1-1; D call uncertain. Germline CDR1 is MGHDK and CDR2 is SYGVNS. V shed 0 bases and J shed 5 bases, with 10 bases lying between them. The CDR3 has 14 amino acids. CDR3 nucleotide sequence: TGTGCCAGCAGTGAATATACGCGGGAGACTGAAGCTTTCTTT. Its translation is CASSEYTRETEAFF.

This clone was counted once. V is TRBV6-2 or TRBV6-3 and J is TRBJ2-3, with D uncertain. Germline V lookup: CDR1 MNHEY, CDR2 SVGEGT. V lost 6 bases, J lost 10 bases, and 8 bases lay in between. There are 10 residues in the CDR3. In DNA, the CDR3 is TGTGCCAGCAGCTATTATCCGCAGTATTTT. Translating gives CASSYYPQYF.

The V and J genes are TRBV18 and TRBJ1-1, with D possibly matching TRBD1 (6 bases). The CDR3 contains 13 residues. Germline loops: CDR1 KGHSH, CDR2 LQKENI. Trimming shortened V by 5 bases and J by 1 base, and 8 bases separated the two germline ends. Here the CDR3 reads CASSAGENTEAFF. The CDR3 nucleotides are TGTGCCAGCTCAGCAGGGGAGAACACTGAAGCTTTCTTT.

The chain uses TRBV28 and TRBJ2-7; 9 bases match TRBD2. CDR1 and CDR2 from the germline V gene are MDHEN and SYDVKM. The CDR3 is 15 amino acids. V was pared by 5 bases and J by 2 bases, with 7 bases of the junction left unmatched. As DNA, the CDR3 is TGTGCCAGCAGTAGGCTAGCGGGATTCGCCTACGAGCAGTACGTC. It codes for CASSRLAGFAYEQYV.

This clone was seen a single time. This chain joins TRBV7-2 and TRBJ1-1; TRBD1 matches at 11 bases. Germline trimming cut 4 bases from V and 10 bases from J; bases unmatched to any gene: 8. This CDR3 is built from 14 residues. The germline V gene has CDR1 SGHTA and CDR2 FQGNSA. The CDR3 DNA reads TGTGCCAGCAGCTCAGGACAGGGGGCGTTATCAGCTTTCTTT. Protein: CASSSGQGALSAFF.

The V call is TRBV5-1, the J call TRBJ2-7, with D possibly being TRBD2 (6 bases). Germline-derived CDR1 and CDR2 are SGHRS and YFSETQ. The CDR3 consists of 15 residues. Trimming stripped 0 bases from V and 7 bases from J, with 17 bases between. The CDR3 here is CASSLEAELAGEQYV. CDR3 DNA: TGCGCCAGCAGCTTGGAGGCAGAACTAGCTGGAGAGCAGTACGTC.

This sequence joins TRBV29-1 and TRBJ1-2; the D gene is possibly TRBD1 (5 bases). Germline loops: CDR1 SQVTM, CDR2 ANQGSEA. The V gene lost 6 bases and the J gene lost 3 bases, with 11 bases spanning the gap. The CDR3 contains 12 residues. CDR3 in DNA: TGCAGCGTGGACGCGGGGGACTATGGCTACACCTTC. It encodes CSVDAGDYGYTF.

This clone appeared once. CDR3 DNA sequence: TGTGCCAGCAGTGAAGCGGGCCAGGCCCTCTATGGCTACACCTTC. Protein sequence: CASSEAGQALYGYTF. V is TRBV6-1 and J is TRBJ1-2, with D unresolved. Trimming pared 0 bases from V and 4 bases from J, leaving 12 bases between. Germline CDR1 is MNHNS and CDR2 is SASEGT. CDR3 length equals 15 residues.